A single TCR beta chain is shown here with its context. Antigen unknown. One entry per CDR3 protein, called by TCRdb with MiXCR from the RT-PCR reads. Among more than 150,000 distinct CDR3 sequences, around a tenth were seen once, and the ten largest hold 11%. V was cut by 0 bases and J by 1 base, with 10 bases left in between. This CDR3 contains 15 residues. From germline, CDR1 is SEHNR and CDR2 FQNEAQ (reference sequence). The entry originates in a study of response to subunit inactivated influenza vaccine. Overall study results and limits: That few new T cells are recruited by each seasonal influenza vaccination was the authors' suggestion.

The starting material was non-naive T cells sorted from PBMCs, obtained on the day of vaccination. This receptor was taken from a man between 45 and 60 years old who received an inactivated influenza vaccine. J is TRBJ2-7 and V is TRBV7-9; D is unclear. The CDR3 DNA is TGTGCCAGCAGCTTAGCGGGGTATGGGTCCTACGAGCAGTACTTC. It specifies CASSLAGYGSYEQYF. Looking up the rest from reference TRBV7-9 and TRBJ2-7 gives the full variable domain: DTGVSQNPRHKITKRGQNVTFRCDPISEHNRLYWYRQTLGQGPEFLTYFQNEAQLEKSRLLSDRFSAERPKGSFSTLEIQRTEQGDSAMYLCASSLAGYGSYEQYFGPGTRLTVT.